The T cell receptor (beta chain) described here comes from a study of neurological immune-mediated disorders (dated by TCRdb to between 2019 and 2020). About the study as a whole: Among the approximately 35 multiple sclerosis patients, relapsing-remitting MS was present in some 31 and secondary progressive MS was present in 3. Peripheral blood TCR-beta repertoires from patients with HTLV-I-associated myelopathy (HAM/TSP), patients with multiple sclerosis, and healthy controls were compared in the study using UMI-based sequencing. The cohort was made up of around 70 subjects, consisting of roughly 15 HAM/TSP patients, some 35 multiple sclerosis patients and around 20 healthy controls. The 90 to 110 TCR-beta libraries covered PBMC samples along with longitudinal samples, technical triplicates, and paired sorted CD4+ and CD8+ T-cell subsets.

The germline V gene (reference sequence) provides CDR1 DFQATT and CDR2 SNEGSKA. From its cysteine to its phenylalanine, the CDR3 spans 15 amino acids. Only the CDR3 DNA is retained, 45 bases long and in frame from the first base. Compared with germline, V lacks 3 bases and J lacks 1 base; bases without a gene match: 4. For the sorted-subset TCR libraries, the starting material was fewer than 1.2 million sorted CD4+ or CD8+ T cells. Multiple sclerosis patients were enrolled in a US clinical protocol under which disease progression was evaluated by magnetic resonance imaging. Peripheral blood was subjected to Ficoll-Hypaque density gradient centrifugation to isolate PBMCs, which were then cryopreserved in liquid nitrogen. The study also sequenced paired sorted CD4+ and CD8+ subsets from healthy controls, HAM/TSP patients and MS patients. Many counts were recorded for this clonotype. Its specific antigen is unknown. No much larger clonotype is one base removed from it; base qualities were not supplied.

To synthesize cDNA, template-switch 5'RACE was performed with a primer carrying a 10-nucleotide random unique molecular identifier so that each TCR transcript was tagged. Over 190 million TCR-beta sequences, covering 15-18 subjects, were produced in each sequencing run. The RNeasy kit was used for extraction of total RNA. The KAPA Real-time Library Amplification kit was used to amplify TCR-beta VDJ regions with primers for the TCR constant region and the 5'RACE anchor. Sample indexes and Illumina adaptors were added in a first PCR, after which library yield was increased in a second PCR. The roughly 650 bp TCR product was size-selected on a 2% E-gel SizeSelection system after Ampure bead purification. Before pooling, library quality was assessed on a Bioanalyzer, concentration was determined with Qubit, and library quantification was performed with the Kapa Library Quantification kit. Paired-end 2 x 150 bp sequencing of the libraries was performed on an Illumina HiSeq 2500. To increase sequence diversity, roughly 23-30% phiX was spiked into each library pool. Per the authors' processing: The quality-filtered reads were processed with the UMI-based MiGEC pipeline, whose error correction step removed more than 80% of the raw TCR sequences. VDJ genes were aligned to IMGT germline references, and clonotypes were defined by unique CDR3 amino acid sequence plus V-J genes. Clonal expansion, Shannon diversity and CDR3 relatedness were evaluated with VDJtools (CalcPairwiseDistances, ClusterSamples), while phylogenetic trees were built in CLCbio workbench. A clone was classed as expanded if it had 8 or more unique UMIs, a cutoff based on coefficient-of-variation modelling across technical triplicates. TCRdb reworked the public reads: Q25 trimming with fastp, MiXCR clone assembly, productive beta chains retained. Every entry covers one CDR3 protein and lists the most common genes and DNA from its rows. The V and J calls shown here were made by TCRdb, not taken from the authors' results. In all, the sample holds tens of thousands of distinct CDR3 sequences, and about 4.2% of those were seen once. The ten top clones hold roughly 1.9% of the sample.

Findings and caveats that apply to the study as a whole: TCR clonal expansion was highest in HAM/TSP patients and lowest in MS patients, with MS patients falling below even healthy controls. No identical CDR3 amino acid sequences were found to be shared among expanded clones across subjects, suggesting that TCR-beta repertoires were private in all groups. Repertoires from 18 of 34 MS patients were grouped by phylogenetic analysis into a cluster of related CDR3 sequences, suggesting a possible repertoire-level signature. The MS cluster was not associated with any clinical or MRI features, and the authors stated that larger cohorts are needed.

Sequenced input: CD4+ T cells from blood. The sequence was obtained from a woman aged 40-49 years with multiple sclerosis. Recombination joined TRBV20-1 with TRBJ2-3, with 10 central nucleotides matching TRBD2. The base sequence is TGCAGTGCTAGGACTAGCGGGCTTGGCACAGATACGCAGTATTTT. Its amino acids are CSARTSGLGTDTQYF.